The rows below give T cell receptor beta chains drawn from one sample of a study of T cell repertoires in cytomegalovirus infection. Each CDR3 protein is one row after TCRdb ran MiXCR on the reads. This table has approximately 600,000 distinct CDR3 sequences, approximately 40% appearing once. Their cognate antigens are unknown. Source: cultured PBMCs, taken from culture after CMV antigen stimulation. All receptors come from a human donor in good health (CMV status not recorded). Some clones in this sample may be carry-over from other donors' samples. Both conserved end residues are part of each CDR3. Fields, in order: D gene, V gene, clone size, J gene, CDR3 protein, CDR3 DNA. The D gene is left open where the match is weak. Clone size is given for some rows only: seen once, a few or many times, or a class if the clone is expanded.

.	TRBV6-2/TRBV6-3	.	TRBJ2-7	CASSYAQGAYEQYF	TGTGCCAGCAGTTACGCCCAGGGAGCCTACGAGCAGTACTTC
TRBD1	TRBV7-2	many	TRBJ2-1	CASSRPGGYNEQFF	TGTGCCAGCAGCCGACCAGGGGGCTACAATGAGCAGTTCTTC
.	TRBV7-8	.	TRBJ1-5	CAVWRHQPQHF	TGTGCCGTATGGAGGCACCAGCCCCAGCATTTT
TRBD1	TRBV7-6	.	TRBJ1-2	CASSSLRDSPRYTF	TGTGCCAGCAGCTCGCTACGGGACAGTCCCCGCTACACCTTC
TRBD1	TRBV7-2	few	TRBJ2-2	CASSLYGTGAGELFF	TGTGCCAGCAGCTTATATGGGACAGGGGCCGGGGAGCTGTTTTTT
TRBD2	TRBV6-5	.	TRBJ2-3	CASTGAGGPYTQYF	TGTGCCAGCACGGGCGCGGGGGGGCCTTATACGCAGTATTTT
.	TRBV7-2	.	TRBJ2-1	CASSSKTGTYNEQFF	TGTGCCAGCAGCTCTAAGACAGGTACCTACAATGAGCAGTTCTTC
TRBD1	TRBV20-1	.	TRBJ2-7	CSARDEGDRDPYEQYF	TGCAGTGCTAGAGATGAAGGGGACAGGGACCCCTACGAGCAGTACTTC
.	TRBV19	.	TRBJ2-7	CASSIDRGYMDDDEQYF	TGTGCCAGTAGTATAGATCGAGGGTATATGGACGACGACGAGCAGTACTTC
.	TRBV28	many	TRBJ2-6	CASNRGTVSGANVLTF	TGTGCCAGCAATCGAGGGACGGTATCCGGGGCCAACGTCCTGACTTTC
TRBD1	TRBV6-5	.	TRBJ1-1	CASSTPRTGVGNTEAFF	TGTGCCAGCAGTACACCCCGGACAGGGGTCGGTAACACTGAAGCTTTCTTT
.	TRBV25-1	.	TRBJ2-5	CASSVAGQETQYF	TGTGCCAGCAGTGTCGCCGGTCAAGAGACCCAGTACTTC
.	TRBV2	.	TRBJ2-5	CASSGNRRETQYF	TGTGCCAGCAGTGGCAACAGGAGAGAGACCCAGTACTTC
TRBD2	TRBV12-3/TRBV12-4	few	TRBJ2-5	CASSLGTIVQETQYF	TGTGCCAGCAGTCTCGGGACTATAGTCCAAGAGACCCAGTACTTC
TRBD1	TRBV19	.	TRBJ1-2	CASSTGGSQASGYTF	TGTGCCAGTAGTACAGGGGGTTCCCAAGCTAGTGGCTACACCTTC
.	TRBV6-6	few	TRBJ1-3	CASSIGRPSGNTIYF	TGTGCCAGCAGTATTGGACGGCCCTCTGGAAACACCATATATTTT
TRBD2	TRBV12-3/TRBV12-4	.	TRBJ2-1	CASSLSGTSRDEQFF	TGTGCCAGCAGTTTGAGTGGGACTAGCAGGGATGAGCAGTTCTTC
TRBD1	TRBV12-3/TRBV12-4	.	TRBJ1-1	CASSLGQGVAEAFF	TGTGCCAGCAGTTTGGGACAGGGGGTCGCTGAAGCTTTCTTT
.	TRBV27	few	TRBJ2-7	CASSLSRQSYEQYF	TGTGCCAGCAGTTTATCGCGACAGTCCTACGAGCAGTACTTC
TRBD1	TRBV5-6	.	TRBJ1-6	CASSQQGQGNSPLHF	TGTGCCAGCAGCCAGCAAGGACAGGGAAATTCACCCCTCCACTTT
.	TRBV18	.	TRBJ2-5	CASSPAAAIQETQYF	TGTGCCAGCTCACCAGCAGCGGCGATCCAAGAGACCCAGTACTTC
.	TRBV7-2	many	TRBJ2-3	CASSLATLWGRATDTQYF	TGTGCCAGCAGCTTAGCTACACTCTGGGGCCGGGCCACAGATACGCAGTATTTT
TRBD1	TRBV28	.	TRBJ1-1	CASSLNRGNTEAFF	TGTGCCAGCAGTCTTAACAGGGGGAACACTGAAGCTTTCTTT
.	TRBV10-3	once	TRBJ1-1	CATTDSMNTEAFF	TGTGCCACTACTGACAGCATGAACACTGAAGCTTTCTTT
.	TRBV6-2/TRBV6-3	once	TRBJ2-7	CASRQSISYEQYF	TGTGCCAGCAGGCAGTCGATCTCCTACGAGCAGTACTTC
.	TRBV29-1	.	TRBJ2-3	CSVRRGAATTDTQYF	TGCAGCGTCCGAAGGGGGGCGGCAACTACAGATACGCAGTATTTT
.	TRBV15	few	TRBJ2-7	CATSREGTAQYF	TGTGCCACCAGCAGAGAGGGTACAGCGCAGTACTTC
.	TRBV6-1	few	TRBJ2-3	CASSESGGHTDTQYF	TGTGCCAGCAGTGAAAGTGGGGGGCATACAGATACGCAGTATTTT
.	TRBV19	.	TRBJ2-2	CASSSGQPHSNTGELFF	TGTGCCAGTAGTTCCGGACAGCCCCATTCGAACACCGGGGAGCTGTTTTTT
.	TRBV7-8	many	TRBJ2-3	CASSQNRGTDTQYF	TGTGCCAGCAGCCAAAACCGGGGCACAGATACGCAGTATTTT
TRBD1	TRBV7-9	.	TRBJ2-7	CASSPIPGQASYEQYF	TGTGCCAGCAGCCCCATACCGGGACAGGCCTCCTACGAGCAGTACTTC
.	TRBV12-3/TRBV12-4	.	TRBJ1-1	CASSLGWTEAFF	TGTGCCAGCAGTTTAGGGTGGACTGAAGCTTTCTTT
TRBD2	TRBV12-3/TRBV12-4	.	TRBJ2-5	CASRTSLRETQYF	TGTGCCAGCCGGACTAGTCTTAGGGAGACCCAGTACTTC
TRBD1	TRBV20-1	.	TRBJ1-1	CSARDPTGGGEAFF	TGCAGTGCTAGAGATCCGACAGGGGGTGGTGAAGCTTTCTTT
.	TRBV20-1	.	TRBJ2-5	CSARSSETQYF	TGCAGTGCTAGGTCGTCGGAGACCCAGTACTTC
.	TRBV7-9	.	TRBJ2-5	CASGRVGASGYKRTQYF	TGTGCCAGCGGGAGAGTGGGGGCTAGCGGCTACAAGAGAACCCAGTACTTC
.	TRBV3-1	.	TRBJ1-1	CASSHRGFGFSTEAFF	TGTGCCAGCAGCCACAGGGGATTCGGGTTTTCCACTGAAGCTTTCTTT
.	TRBV7-4	few	TRBJ1-4	CASSLETWQKGKLFF	TGTGCCAGCAGCTTAGAAACTTGGCAGAAGGGCAAACTGTTTTTT
.	TRBV7-8	.	TRBJ1-1	CASSLGTPEAFF	TGTGCCAGCAGCTTAGGGACACCCGAAGCTTTCTTT
.	TRBV7-2	many	TRBJ1-6	CASSPDLLFDPPLHF	TGTGCCAGCAGCCCCGATTTGCTGTTTGATCCACCCCTCCACTTT